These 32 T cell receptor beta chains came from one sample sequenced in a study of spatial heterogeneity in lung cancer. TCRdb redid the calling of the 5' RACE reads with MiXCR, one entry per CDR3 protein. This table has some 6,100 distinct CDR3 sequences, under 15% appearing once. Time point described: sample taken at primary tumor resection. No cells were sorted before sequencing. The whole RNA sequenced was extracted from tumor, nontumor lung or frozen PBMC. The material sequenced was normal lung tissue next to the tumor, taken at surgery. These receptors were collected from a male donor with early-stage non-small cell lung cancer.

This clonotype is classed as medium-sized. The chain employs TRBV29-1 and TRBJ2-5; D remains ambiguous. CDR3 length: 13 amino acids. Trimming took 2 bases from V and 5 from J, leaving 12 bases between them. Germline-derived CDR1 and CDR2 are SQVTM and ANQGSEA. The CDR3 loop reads CSVELGLGETQYF. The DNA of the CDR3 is TGCAGCGTTGAATTAGGCCTGGGGGAGACCCAGTACTTC.

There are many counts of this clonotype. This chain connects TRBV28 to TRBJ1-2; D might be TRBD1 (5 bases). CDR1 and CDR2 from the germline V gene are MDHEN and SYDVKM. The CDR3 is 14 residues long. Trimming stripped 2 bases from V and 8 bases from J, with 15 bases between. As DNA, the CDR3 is TGTGCCAGCAGTTTACTACAGGTTTCTGGCGGCTACACCTTC. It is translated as CASSLLQVSGGYTF.

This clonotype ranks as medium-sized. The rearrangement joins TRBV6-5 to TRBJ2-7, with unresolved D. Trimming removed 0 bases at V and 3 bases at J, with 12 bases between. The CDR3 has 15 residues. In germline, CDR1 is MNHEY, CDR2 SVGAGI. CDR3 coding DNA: TGTGCCAGCAGTTACTCGACCGGGTTGAGCTACGAGCAGTACTTC. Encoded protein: CASSYSTGLSYEQYF.

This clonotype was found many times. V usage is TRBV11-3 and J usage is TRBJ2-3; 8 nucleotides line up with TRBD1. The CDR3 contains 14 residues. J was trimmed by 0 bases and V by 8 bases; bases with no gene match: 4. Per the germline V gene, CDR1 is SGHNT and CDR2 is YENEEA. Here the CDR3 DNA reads TGTGCCAGCGGACGACAGGGGAGCACAGATACGCAGTATTTT. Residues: CASGRQGSTDTQYF.

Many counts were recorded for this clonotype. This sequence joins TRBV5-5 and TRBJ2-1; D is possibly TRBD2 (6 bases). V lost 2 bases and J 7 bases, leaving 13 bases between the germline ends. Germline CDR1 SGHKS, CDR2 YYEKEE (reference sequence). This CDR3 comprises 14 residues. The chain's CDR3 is CASSFGDGGNEQFF. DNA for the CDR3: TGTGCCAGCAGCTTTGGGGACGGGGGAAATGAGCAGTTCTTC.

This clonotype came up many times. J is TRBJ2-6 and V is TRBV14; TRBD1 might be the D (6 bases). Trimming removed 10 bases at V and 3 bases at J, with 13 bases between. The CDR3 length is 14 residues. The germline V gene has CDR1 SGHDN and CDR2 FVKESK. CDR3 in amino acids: CAISPGDGANVLTF. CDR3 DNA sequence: TGTGCCATCTCGCCAGGGGATGGGGCCAACGTCCTGACTTTC. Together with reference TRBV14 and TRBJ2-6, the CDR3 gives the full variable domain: EAGVTQFPSHSVIEKGQTVTLRCDPISGHDNLYWYRRVMGKEIKFLLHFVKESKQDESGMPNNRFLAERTGGTYSTLKVQPAELEDSGVYFCAISPGDGANVLTFGAGSRLTVL.

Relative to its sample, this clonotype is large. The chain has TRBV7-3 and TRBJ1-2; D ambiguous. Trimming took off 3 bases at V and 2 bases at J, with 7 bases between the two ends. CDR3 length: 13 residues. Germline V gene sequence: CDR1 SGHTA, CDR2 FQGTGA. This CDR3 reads CASSFNSNYGYTF. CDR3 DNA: TGTGCCAGCAGCTTTAACTCCAACTATGGCTACACCTTC.

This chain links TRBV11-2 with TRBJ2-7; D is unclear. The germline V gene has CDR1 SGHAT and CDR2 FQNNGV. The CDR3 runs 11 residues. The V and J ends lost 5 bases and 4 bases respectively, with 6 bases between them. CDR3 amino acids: CASSANYEQYF. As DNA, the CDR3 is TGTGCCAGCAGCGCGAATTACGAGCAGTACTTC. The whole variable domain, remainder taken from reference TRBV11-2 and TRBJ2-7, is EAGVAQSPRYKIIEKRQSVAFWCNPISGHATLYWYQQILGQGPKLLIQFQNNGVVDDSQLPKDRFSAERLKGVDSTLKIQPAKLEDSAVYLCASSANYEQYFGPGTRLTVT.

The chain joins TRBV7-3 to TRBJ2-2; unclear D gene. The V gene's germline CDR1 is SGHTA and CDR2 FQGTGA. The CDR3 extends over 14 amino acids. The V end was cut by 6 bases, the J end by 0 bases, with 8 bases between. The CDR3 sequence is CASRPAANTGELFF. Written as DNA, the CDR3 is TGTGCCAGCAGACCAGCAGCGAACACCGGGGAGCTGTTTTTT.

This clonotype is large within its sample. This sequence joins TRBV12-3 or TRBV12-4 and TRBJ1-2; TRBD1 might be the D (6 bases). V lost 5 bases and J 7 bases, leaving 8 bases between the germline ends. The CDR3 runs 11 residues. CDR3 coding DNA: TGTGCCAGCAGTACAGGGACTGGCTACACCTTC. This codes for CASSTGTGYTF.

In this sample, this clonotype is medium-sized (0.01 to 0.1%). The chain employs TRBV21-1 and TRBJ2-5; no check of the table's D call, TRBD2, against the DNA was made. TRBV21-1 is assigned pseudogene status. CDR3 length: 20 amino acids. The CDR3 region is CASSLAPGLAGGLKEETQYF. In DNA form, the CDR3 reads TGTGCCAGCAGCCTAGCTCCGGGACTAGCGGGAGGCCTTAAAGAAGAGACCCAGTACTTC.

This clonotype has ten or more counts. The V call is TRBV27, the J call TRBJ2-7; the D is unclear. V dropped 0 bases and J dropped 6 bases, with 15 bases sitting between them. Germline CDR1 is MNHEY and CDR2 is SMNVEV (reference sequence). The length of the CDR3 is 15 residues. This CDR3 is CASSLSRSGFLEQYF. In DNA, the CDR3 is TGTGCCAGCAGTTTATCGAGGTCCGGGTTTCTCGAGCAGTACTTC.

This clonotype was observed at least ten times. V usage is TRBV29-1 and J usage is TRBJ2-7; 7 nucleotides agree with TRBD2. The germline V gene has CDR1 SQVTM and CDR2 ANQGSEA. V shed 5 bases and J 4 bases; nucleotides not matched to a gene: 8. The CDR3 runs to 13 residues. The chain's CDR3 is CSVRTWGGYEQYF. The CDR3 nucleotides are TGCAGCGTTCGGACATGGGGGGGGTACGAGCAGTACTTC.

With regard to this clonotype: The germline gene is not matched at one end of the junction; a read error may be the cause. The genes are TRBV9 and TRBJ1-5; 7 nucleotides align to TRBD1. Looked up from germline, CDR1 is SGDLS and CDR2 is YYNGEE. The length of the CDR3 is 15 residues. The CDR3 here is CASRRGTESNKPQHF. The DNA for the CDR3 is TGTGCCAGCAGACGGGGGACAGAAAGCAATAAGCCCCAGCATTTT.

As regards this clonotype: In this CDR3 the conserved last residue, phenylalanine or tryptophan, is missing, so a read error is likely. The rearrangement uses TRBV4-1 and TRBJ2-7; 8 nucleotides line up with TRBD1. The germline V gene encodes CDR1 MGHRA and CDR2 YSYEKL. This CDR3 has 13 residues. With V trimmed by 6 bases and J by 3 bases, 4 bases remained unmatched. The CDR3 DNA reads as TGCGCCAGCAGTCTAACAGGGGGCTACGAGCAGTACTCT. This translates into CASSLTGGYEQYS.

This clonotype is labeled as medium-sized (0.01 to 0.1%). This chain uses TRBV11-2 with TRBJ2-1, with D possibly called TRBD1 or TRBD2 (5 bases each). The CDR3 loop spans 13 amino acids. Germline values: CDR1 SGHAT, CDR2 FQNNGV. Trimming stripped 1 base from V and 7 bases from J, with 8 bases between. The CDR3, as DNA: TGTGCCAGCAGCTTAGCGGGGCCAAATGAGCAGTTCTTC. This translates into CASSLAGPNEQFF. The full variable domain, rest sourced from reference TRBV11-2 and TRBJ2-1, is EAGVAQSPRYKIIEKRQSVAFWCNPISGHATLYWYQQILGQGPKLLIQFQNNGVVDDSQLPKDRFSAERLKGVDSTLKIQPAKLEDSAVYLCASSLAGPNEQFFGPGTRLTVL.

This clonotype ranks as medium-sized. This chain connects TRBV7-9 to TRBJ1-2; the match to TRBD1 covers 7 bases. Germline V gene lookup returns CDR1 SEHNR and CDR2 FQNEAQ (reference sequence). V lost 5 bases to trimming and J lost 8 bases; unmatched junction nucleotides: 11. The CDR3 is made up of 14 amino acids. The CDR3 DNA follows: TGTGCCAGCAGCCACTCAGGAGGGGGCGACGGCTACACCTTC. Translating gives CASSHSGGGDGYTF.

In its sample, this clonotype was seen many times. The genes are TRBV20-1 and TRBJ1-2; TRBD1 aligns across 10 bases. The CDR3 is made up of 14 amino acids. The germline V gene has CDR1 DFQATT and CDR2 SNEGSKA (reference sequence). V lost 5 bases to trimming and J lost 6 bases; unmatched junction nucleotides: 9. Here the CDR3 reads CSAGSGTGDDGYTF. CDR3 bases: TGCAGTGCTGGTTCCGGGACAGGGGACGATGGCTACACCTTC.

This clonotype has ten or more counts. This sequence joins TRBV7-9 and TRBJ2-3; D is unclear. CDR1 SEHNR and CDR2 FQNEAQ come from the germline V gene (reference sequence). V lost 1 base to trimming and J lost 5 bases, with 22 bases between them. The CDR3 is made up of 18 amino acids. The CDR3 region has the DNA TGTGCCAGCAGCTTAGGTTCCTTGGGAACCCAGGTCAGAGATACGCAGTATTTT. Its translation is CASSLGSLGTQVRDTQYF.

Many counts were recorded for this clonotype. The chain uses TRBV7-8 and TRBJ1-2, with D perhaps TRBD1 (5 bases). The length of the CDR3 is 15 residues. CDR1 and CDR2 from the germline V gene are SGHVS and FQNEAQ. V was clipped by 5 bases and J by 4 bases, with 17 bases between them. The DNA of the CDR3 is TGTGCCAGCAGCAAAGGGGACTTATTGTCCTATGGCTACACCTTC. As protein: CASSKGDLLSYGYTF.

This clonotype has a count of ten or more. The CDR3, as DNA: TGTGCCAGCAGTAGAGGGGGAAACTCTGGAAACACCATATATTTT. The encoded protein is CASSRGGNSGNTIYF. V and J are TRBV6-6 and TRBJ1-3; the D gene is possibly TRBD1 (6 bases). Per the germline V gene, CDR1 is MNHNY and CDR2 is SVGAGI (reference sequence). The CDR3 extends over 15 amino acids. Deletions cut 5 bases from V and 0 bases from J, with 11 bases between.

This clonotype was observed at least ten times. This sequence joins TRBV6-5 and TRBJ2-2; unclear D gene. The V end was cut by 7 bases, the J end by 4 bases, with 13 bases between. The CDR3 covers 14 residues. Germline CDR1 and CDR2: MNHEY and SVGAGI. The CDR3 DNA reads TGTGCCAGCAAGTTTCCAGCAGCCACCGGGGAGCTGTTTTTT. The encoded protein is CASKFPAATGELFF.

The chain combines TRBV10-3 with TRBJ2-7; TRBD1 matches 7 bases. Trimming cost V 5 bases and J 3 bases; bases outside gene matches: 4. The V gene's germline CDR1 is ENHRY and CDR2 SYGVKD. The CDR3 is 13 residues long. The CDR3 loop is CAISTGDSYEQYF. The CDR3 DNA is TGTGCCATCAGTACCGGGGACAGCTACGAGCAGTACTTC.

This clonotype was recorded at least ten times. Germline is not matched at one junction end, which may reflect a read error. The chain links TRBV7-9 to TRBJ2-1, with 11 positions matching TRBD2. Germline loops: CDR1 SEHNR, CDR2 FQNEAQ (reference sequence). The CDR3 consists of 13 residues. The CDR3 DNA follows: TGTGCCAGCAGACCTACTAGCGGGAGCCGCGGAGGCTTC. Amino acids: CASRPTSGSRGGF.

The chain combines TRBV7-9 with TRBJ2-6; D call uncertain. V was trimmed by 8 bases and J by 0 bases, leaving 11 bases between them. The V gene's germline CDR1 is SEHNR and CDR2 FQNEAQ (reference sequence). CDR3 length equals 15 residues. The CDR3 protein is CASRPPSSGANVLTF. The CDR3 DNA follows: TGTGCCAGCCGGCCACCAAGCTCTGGGGCCAACGTCCTGACTTTC.

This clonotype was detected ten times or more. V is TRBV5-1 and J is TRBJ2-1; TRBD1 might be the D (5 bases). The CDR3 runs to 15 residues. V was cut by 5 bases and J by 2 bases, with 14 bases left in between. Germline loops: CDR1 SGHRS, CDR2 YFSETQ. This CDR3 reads CASRTVTATYNEQFF. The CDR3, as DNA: TGCGCCAGCAGAACTGTGACAGCAACCTACAATGAGCAGTTCTTC. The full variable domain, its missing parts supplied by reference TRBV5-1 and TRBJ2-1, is KAGVTQTPRYLIKTRGQQVTLSCSPISGHRSVSWYQQTPGQGLQFLFEYFSETQRNKGNFPGRFSGRQFSNSRSEMNVSTLELGDSALYLCASRTVTATYNEQFFGPGTRLTVL.

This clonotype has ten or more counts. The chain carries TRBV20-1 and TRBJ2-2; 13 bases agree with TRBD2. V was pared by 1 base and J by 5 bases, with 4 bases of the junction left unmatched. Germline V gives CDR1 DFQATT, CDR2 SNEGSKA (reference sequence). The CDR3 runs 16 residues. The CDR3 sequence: CSARGTSGSGTGELFF. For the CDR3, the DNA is TGCAGTGCTAGAGGGACTAGCGGGAGTGGGACCGGGGAGCTGTTTTTT.

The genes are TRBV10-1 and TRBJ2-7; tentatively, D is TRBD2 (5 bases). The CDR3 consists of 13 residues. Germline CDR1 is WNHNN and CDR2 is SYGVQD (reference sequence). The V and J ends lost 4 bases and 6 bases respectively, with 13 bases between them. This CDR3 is CASSVQQAGEQYF. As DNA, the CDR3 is TGCGCCAGCAGTGTTCAGCAGGCGGGCGAGCAGTACTTC.

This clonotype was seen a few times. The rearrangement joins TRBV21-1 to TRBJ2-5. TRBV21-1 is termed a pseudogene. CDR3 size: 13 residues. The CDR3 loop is CASSKKSWETQYF. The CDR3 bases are TGTGCCAGCAGCAAAAAATCATGGGAGACCCAGTACTTC.

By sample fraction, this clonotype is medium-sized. As DNA, the CDR3 is TGTGCCAGCAGCTTAAGGCCCGAAGCCGCAGATACGCAGTATTTT. Its translation is CASSLRPEAADTQYF. The rearrangement links TRBV11-2 to TRBJ2-3; D is unresolved. From germline, CDR1 is SGHAT and CDR2 FQNNGV. Trimming removed 2 bases from V and 4 bases from J, with 13 bases in between. The CDR3 consists of 15 residues. The variable domain in full, with the rest retrieved from reference TRBV11-2 and TRBJ2-3, is EAGVAQSPRYKIIEKRQSVAFWCNPISGHATLYWYQQILGQGPKLLIQFQNNGVVDDSQLPKDRFSAERLKGVDSTLKIQPAKLEDSAVYLCASSLRPEAADTQYFGPGTRLTVL.

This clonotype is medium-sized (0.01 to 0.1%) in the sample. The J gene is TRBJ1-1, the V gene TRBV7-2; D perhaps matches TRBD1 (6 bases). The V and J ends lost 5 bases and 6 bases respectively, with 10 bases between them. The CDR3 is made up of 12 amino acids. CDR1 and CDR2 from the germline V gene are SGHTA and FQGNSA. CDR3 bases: TGTGCCAGCAGCCCAAGGGGGGCTGAAGCTTTCTTT. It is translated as CASSPRGAEAFF.

The CDR3 DNA reads as TGTGCCAGCACCCTAGACACTGAAGCTTTCTTT. It yields the protein CASTLDTEAFF. The genes are TRBV7-9 and TRBJ1-1; D is unresolved. The CDR3 loop spans 11 amino acids. V shed 7 bases and J shed 3 bases, with 6 bases lying between them. Germline CDR1 SEHNR, CDR2 FQNEAQ (reference sequence).